This TCR beta chain was captured by sequencing in a study of T cell repertoires in cytomegalovirus infection. Turning to the study itself: HLA-B-restricted CMV epitopes that are well studied, plus recently identified HLA-C-restricted ones, were used by the study. Shared public TCR beta signatures pointed to both CMV infection and a matching HLA type. Study-level points and caveats: In two of eight donors, the top clonotype was HLA-C-restricted CMV-specific.

Via MiXCR, TCRdb re-called the reads, giving one row per CDR3 protein. Among 250,000 to 400,000 distinct CDR3 sequences listed, 25% were seen once. In the case of this clonotype: Its antigen is as yet unknown.

This CDR3 has 15 residues. The V and J ends lost 2 bases and 7 bases, in that order; junction bases with no gene match: 3. Germline V lookup: CDR1 MDHEN, CDR2 SYDVKM. This material consisted of cultured PBMCs, taken from culture after CMV antigen stimulation. The receptor's source is a human donor in good health (CMV status not recorded). Some clones in this sample may be carry-over from other donors' samples. The chain uses TRBV28 and TRBJ2-3; 13 bases are shared with TRBD2. CDR3 residues: CASSLGTSGMNTQYF. The DNA of the CDR3 is TGTGCCAGCAGTTTAGGGACTAGCGGGATGAATACGCAGTATTTT.